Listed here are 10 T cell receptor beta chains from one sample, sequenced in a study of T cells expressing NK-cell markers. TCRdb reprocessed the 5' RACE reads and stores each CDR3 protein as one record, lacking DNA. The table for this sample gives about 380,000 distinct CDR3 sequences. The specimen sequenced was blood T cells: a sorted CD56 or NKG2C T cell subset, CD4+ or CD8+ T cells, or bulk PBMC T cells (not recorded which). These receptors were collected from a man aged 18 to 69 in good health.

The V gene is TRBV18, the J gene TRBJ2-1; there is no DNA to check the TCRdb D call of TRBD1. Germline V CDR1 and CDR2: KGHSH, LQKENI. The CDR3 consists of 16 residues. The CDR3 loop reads CASSQTAGTSYNEQFF.

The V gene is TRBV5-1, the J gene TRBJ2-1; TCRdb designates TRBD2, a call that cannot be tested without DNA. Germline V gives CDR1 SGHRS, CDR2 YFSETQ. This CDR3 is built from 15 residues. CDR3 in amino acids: CASSLGIAAYNEQFF.

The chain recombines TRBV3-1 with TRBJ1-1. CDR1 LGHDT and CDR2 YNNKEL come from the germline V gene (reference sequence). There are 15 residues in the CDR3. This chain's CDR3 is CASSQIGWGNTEAFF.

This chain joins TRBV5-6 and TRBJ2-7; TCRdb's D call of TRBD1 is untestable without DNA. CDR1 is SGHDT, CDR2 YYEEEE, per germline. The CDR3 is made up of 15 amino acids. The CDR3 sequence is CASSLLAGGNPEQYF.

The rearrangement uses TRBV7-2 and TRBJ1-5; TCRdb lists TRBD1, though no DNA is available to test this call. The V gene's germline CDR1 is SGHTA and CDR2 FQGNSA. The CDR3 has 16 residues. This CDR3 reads CASSAGTAHSNQPQHF.

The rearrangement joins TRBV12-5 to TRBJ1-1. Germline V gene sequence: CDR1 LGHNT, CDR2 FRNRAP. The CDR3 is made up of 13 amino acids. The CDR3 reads CASAHSWGTEAFF.

CDR3 protein: CASRKMGRPEQFF. The rearrangement links TRBV6-1 to TRBJ2-1; TCRdb's D call of TRBD2 is untestable without DNA. The CDR3 sequence is 13 residues long. Per the germline V gene, CDR1 is MNHNS and CDR2 is SASEGT.

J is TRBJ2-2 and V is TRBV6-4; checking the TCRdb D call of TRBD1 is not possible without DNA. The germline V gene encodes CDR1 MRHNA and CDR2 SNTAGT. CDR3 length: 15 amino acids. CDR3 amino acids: CASSDSNVPGGELFF.

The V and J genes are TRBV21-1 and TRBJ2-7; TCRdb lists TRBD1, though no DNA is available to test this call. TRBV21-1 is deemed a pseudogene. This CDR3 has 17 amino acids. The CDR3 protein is CASVGTSRKGQSYEQYF.

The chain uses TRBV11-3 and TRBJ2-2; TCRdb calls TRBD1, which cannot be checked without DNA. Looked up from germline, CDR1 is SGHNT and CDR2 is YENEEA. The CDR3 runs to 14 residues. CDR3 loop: CASSYPGSAGELFF.